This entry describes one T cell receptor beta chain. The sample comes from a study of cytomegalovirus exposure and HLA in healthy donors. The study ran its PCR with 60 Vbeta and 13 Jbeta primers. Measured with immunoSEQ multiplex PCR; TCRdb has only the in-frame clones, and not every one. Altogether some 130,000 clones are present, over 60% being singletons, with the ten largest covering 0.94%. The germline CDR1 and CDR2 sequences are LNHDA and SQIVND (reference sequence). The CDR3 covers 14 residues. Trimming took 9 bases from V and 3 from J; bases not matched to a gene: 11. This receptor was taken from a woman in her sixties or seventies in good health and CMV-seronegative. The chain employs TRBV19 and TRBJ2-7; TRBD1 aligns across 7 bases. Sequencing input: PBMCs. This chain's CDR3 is CASAPGAGGYEQYF. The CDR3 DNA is TGTGCCAGCGCACCCGGGGCAGGGGGCTACGAGCAGTACTTC. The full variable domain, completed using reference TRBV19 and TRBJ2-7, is DGGITQSPKYLFRKEGQNVTLSCEQNLNHDAMYWYRQDPGQGLRLIYYSQIVNDFQKGDIAEGYSVSREKKESFPLTVTSAQKNPTAFYLCASAPGAGGYEQYFGPGTRLTVT.